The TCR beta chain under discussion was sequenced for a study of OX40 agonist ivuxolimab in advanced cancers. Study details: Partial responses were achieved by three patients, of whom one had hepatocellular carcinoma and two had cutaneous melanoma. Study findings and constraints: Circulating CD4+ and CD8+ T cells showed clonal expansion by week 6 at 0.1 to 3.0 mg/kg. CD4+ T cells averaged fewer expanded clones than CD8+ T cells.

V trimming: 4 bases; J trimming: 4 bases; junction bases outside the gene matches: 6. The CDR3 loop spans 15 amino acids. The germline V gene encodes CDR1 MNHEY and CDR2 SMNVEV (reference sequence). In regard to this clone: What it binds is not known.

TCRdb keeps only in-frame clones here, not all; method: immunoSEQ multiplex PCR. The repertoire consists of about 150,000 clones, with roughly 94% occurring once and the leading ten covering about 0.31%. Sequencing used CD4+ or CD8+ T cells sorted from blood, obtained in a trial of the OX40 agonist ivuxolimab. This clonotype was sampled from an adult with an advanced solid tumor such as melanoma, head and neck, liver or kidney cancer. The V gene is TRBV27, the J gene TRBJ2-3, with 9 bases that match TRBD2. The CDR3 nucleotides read TGTGCCAGCAGTTGGGTTAGCGGGGGATCAGATACGCAGTATTTT. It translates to CASSWVSGGSDTQYF.